What follows are 20 T cell receptor beta chains derived from one specimen sequenced in a study of vaccination effects on CD4 cells after COVID-19. CD4+ T cells specific for antigen were expanded with viral peptide pools by the ViraFEST assay before sequencing. Subsequent to 10 days of culture, CD4+ T cells were isolated. Negative nucleocapsid antibody tests before and after vaccination confirmed no previous SARS-CoV-2 infection. Produced via immunoSEQ multiplex PCR; TCRdb's table is partial and in-frame only. This table has 30,000 to 45,000 clones, under 70% appearing once. These receptors lack a known antigen. Here the sequenced sample was CD4+ T cells from PBMCs cultured with SARS-CoV-2 spike peptides, taken before COVID-19 vaccination. The receptor set was obtained from a human donor who received a COVID-19 vaccine.

The CDR3 DNA is TGTGCCAGCAGCTGGGGACAGGGGGAGCAAGAAAAACTGTTTTTT. This translates into CASSWGQGEQEKLFF. The rearrangement uses TRBV5-5 and TRBJ1-4, with 11 bases fitting TRBD1. V was pared by 3 bases and J by 8 bases, with 6 bases of the junction left unmatched. The germline V gene has CDR1 SGHKS and CDR2 YYEKEE (reference sequence). The CDR3 is 15 amino acids. The full variable domain, with the rest looked up from reference TRBV5-5 and TRBJ1-4, is DAGVTQSPTHLIKTRGQQVTLRCSPISGHKSVSWYQQVLGQGPQFIFQYYEKEERGRGNFPDRFSARQFPNYSSELNVNALLLGDSALYLCASSWGQGEQEKLFFGSGTQLSVL.

This clone has more than one count but fewer than ten. The J gene is TRBJ1-1, the V gene TRBV30; D ambiguous. Germline V lookup: CDR1 GTSNPN, CDR2 SVGIG (reference sequence). This CDR3 has 14 amino acids. V was clipped by 3 bases and J by 0 bases, with 11 bases between them. The CDR3 spells CAWSKGRVNTEAFF. CDR3 nucleotide sequence: TGTGCCTGGAGCAAAGGACGGGTGAACACTGAAGCTTTCTTT.

The rearrangement joins TRBV5-6 to TRBJ1-2, with 8 bases lining up with TRBD1. The V and J ends lost 0 bases and 5 bases, in that order; junction bases with no gene match: 3. Germline V gene sequence: CDR1 SGHDT, CDR2 YYEEEE. There are 14 residues in the CDR3. CDR3: CASSLAQGAYGYTF. Here the CDR3 DNA reads TGTGCCAGCAGCTTGGCCCAGGGGGCATATGGCTACACCTTC.

This chain connects TRBV4-2 to TRBJ2-1, with TRBD2 matching over 10 bases. The CDR3 spans 18 residues. V lost 3 bases, J lost 1 base, and 9 bases stayed unmatched. CDR1 and CDR2 from the germline V gene are LGHNA and YNFKEQ. CDR3 sequence reads: CASSHSLAGVGSYNEQFF. The CDR3 nucleotides are TGTGCCAGCAGCCACTCGCTAGCGGGAGTCGGATCCTACAATGAGCAGTTCTTC.

The chain combines TRBV25-1 with TRBJ1-1; D not certain. The CDR3 contains 14 residues. Trimming removed 1 base at V and 4 bases at J, with 10 bases between. CDR1 is MGHDK and CDR2 is SYGVNS in the germline V gene. CDR3: CASSEFKEGTEAFF. The CDR3 nucleotides read TGTGCCAGCAGTGAATTTAAGGAGGGCACTGAAGCTTTCTTT.

This clone occurred a few times. The chain recombines TRBV5-4 with TRBJ1-1, with D unclear. Per the germline V gene, CDR1 is SGHNT and CDR2 is YYREEE (reference sequence). The ends were cut back, 0 bases at V and 4 bases at J, with 7 bases in the middle. The CDR3 totals 13 residues. CDR3 in amino acids: CASSLEQTTEAFF. The CDR3, as DNA: TGTGCCAGCAGCTTGGAACAGACCACTGAAGCTTTCTTT.

The rearrangement links TRBV18 to TRBJ1-5, with D possibly being TRBD1 (5 bases). This CDR3 contains 15 residues. Trimming shortened V by 3 bases and J by 3 bases, and 12 bases separated the two germline ends. Per the germline V gene, CDR1 is KGHSH and CDR2 is LQKENI. As DNA, the CDR3 is TGTGCCAGCTCACCCGGGGCGGTGGACAATCAGCCCCAGCATTTT. Protein sequence: CASSPGAVDNQPQHF. Complete variable domain (other parts from reference TRBV18 and TRBJ1-5): NAGVMQNPRHLVRRRGQEARLRCSPMKGHSHVYWYRQLPEEGLKFMVYLQKENIIDESGMPKERFSAEFPKEGPSILRIQQVVRGDSAAYFCASSPGAVDNQPQHFGDGTRLSIL.

The V gene is TRBV5-4, the J gene TRBJ1-2, with a weak D call TRBD1 (6 bases). The CDR3 runs to 15 residues. Germline CDR1 and CDR2: SGHNT and YYREEE (reference sequence). V lost 0 bases to trimming and J lost 10 bases, with 19 bases between them. Written as DNA, the CDR3 is TGTGCCAGCAGCTTGGCCGGGGGGGCGGCGGTAGACTACACCTTC. Translated: CASSLAGGAAVDYTF.

The CDR3 region has the DNA TGTGCCAGCACCCCCACAGGGGCGGATCAGCCCCAGCATTTT. Translation: CASTPTGADQPQHF. The chain joins TRBV2 to TRBJ1-5, with 7 positions matching TRBD1. V trimming: 7 bases; J trimming: 5 bases; junction bases outside the gene matches: 8. There are 14 residues in the CDR3. From germline, CDR1 is SNHLY and CDR2 FYNNEI. Drawing the rest from reference TRBV2 and TRBJ1-5, the complete variable domain is EPEVTQTPSHQVTQMGQEVILRCVPISNHLYFYWYRQILGQKVEFLVSFYNNEISEKSEIFDDQFSVERPDGSNFTLKIRSTKLEDSAMYFCASTPTGADQPQHFGDGTRLSIL.

This chain joins TRBV15 and TRBJ1-1; D unclear. The germline V and J ends were trimmed by 8 bases and 1 base, with 11 bases remaining between them. The V gene's germline CDR1 is LNHNV and CDR2 YYDKDF (reference sequence). The CDR3 covers 13 residues. The CDR3 region has the DNA TGTGCCACCCGCCCCACCCCGAACACTGAAGCTTTCTTT. Residues: CATRPTPNTEAFF.

Only a few counts were recorded for this clone. The V gene is TRBV5-4, the J gene TRBJ2-2; 15 positions match TRBD2. Per the germline V gene, CDR1 is SGHNT and CDR2 is YYREEE (reference sequence). CDR3 length: 19 residues. The ends lost 2 bases at V and 1 base at J; junction bases unmatched: 6. Here the CDR3 DNA reads TGTGCCAGCAGCTTAAGGACTAGCGGGGGGGCGAAGAACACCGGGGAGCTGTTTTTT. This gives the protein CASSLRTSGGAKNTGELFF.

This clone was observed a single time. The gene calls are TRBV5-1 and TRBJ2-3; 11 bases line up with TRBD1. Per germline, CDR1 SGHRS and CDR2 YFSETQ. The trim removed 0 bases at V and 0 bases at J, leaving 9 bases unmatched. The CDR3 sequence is 19 residues long. The chain's CDR3 is CASSLGRGQGAASTDTQYF. The CDR3 bases are TGCGCCAGCAGCTTGGGCCGCGGACAGGGGGCGGCTAGCACAGATACGCAGTATTTT.

The V gene is TRBV7-2, the J gene TRBJ1-4; no clear D gene. The germline V gene has CDR1 SGHTA and CDR2 FQGNSA. The CDR3 loop spans 14 amino acids. V was trimmed by 7 bases and J by 8 bases, leaving 17 bases between them. CDR3 in amino acids: CASTTYSLGEKLFF. The CDR3, as DNA: TGTGCCAGCACCACTTACTCTCTAGGCGAAAAACTGTTTTTT.

This chain links TRBV30 with TRBJ2-2; the D gene is possibly TRBD2 (5 bases). This CDR3 contains 15 residues. Germline V lookup: CDR1 GTSNPN, CDR2 SVGIG (reference sequence). Trimming cost V 2 bases and J 2 bases, with 12 bases left between them. The CDR3 region is CAWSRETHNTGELFF. The CDR3 bases are TGTGCCTGGAGTAGGGAGACCCATAACACCGGGGAGCTGTTTTTT.

This chain connects TRBV10-3 to TRBJ2-1; 11 nucleotides match TRBD2. The CDR3 totals 17 residues. The ends lost 7 bases at V and 0 bases at J; junction bases unmatched: 8. Germline V CDR1 and CDR2: ENHRY, SYGVKD. The CDR3 region has the DNA TGTGCCATCAAAGGACTAGCGGGTTCCCCCTCCTACAATGAGCAGTTCTTC. Its translation is CAIKGLAGSPSYNEQFF.

The chain uses TRBV11-2 and TRBJ2-7; D gene ambiguous. Germline-derived CDR1 and CDR2 are SGHAT and FQNNGV. V lost 5 bases, J lost 6 bases, and 20 bases lay in between. CDR3 length equals 15 residues. In DNA form, the CDR3 reads TGTGCCAGCAGCAATAGTGGGTCTATCGTCTCCGAGCAGTACTTC. Translating it yields CASSNSGSIVSEQYF.

This clone was seen only a few times. This sequence joins TRBV10-3 and TRBJ1-5; D might be TRBD1 (5 bases). The CDR3 has 13 amino acids. Germline-derived CDR1 and CDR2 are ENHRY and SYGVKD. CDR3 region: CGAGGASNQPQHF. The CDR3 DNA follows: TGTGGGGCCGGAGGGGCCAGCAATCAGCCCCAGCATTTT.

The rearrangement joins TRBV12-3 or TRBV12-4 to TRBJ2-7; D uncertain. This CDR3 spans 13 amino acids. V lost 5 bases and J 6 bases, leaving 14 bases between the germline ends. The CDR3 nucleotides are TGTGCCAGCAGTCCCCCTTGGGTGGCCGAGCAGTACTTC. Its translation: CASSPPWVAEQYF.

The CDR3 coding sequence is TGTGCCAGCAGCTTACAGGGTAGGAGGTTGTTAAGCACAGATACGCAGTATTTT. It translates to CASSLQGRRLLSTDTQYF. The chain has TRBV7-3 and TRBJ2-3; the D gene could be TRBD1 or TRBD2 (5 bases each). The CDR3 is made up of 18 amino acids. Germline-derived CDR1 and CDR2 are SGHTA and FQGTGA. Trimming stripped 2 bases from V and 0 bases from J, with 18 bases between.

The rearrangement links TRBV19 to TRBJ1-5; TRBD1 might be the D (5 bases). V lost 7 bases and J 0 bases, leaving 7 bases between the germline ends. CDR3 size: 13 residues. From germline, CDR1 is LNHDA and CDR2 SQIVND (reference sequence). CDR3 amino acids: CASNRGSNQPQHF. Written as DNA, the CDR3 is TGTGCCAGTAATAGGGGTAGCAATCAGCCCCAGCATTTT. Full variable domain (missing parts from reference TRBV19 and TRBJ1-5): DGGITQSPKYLFRKEGQNVTLSCEQNLNHDAMYWYRQDPGQGLRLIYYSQIVNDFQKGDIAEGYSVSREKKESFPLTVTSAQKNPTAFYLCASNRGSNQPQHFGDGTRLSIL.